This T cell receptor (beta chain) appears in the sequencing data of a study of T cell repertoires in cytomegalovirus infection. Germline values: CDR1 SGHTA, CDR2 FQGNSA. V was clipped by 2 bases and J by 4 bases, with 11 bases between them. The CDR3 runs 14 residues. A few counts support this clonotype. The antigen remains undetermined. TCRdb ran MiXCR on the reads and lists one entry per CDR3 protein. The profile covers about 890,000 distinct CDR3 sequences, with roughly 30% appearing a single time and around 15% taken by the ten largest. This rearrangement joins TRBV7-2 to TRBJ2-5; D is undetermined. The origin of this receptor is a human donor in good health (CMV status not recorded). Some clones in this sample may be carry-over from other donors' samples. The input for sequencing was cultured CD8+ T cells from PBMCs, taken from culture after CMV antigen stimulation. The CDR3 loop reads CASSLRWGPETQYF. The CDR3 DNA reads TGTGCCAGCAGCTTACGATGGGGTCCAGAGACCCAGTACTTC.